Sequencing of this T cell receptor (beta chain) was carried out in a study of OX40 agonist ivuxolimab in advanced cancers. This CDR3 has 19 amino acids. V lost 2 bases, J lost 7 bases, and 18 bases stayed unmatched. Germline V gene lookup returns CDR1 MNHNS and CDR2 SASEGT. General observations from the study: Both blood CD4+ and CD8+ T cells showed clonal growth by week 6 at 0.1 to 3.0 mg/kg. Expanded peripheral T-cell antigen specificity went undetermined.

In regard to this clone: Its antigen is unidentified.

Profiling relied on immunoSEQ multiplex PCR, and the TCRdb table lists in-frame clones only, not all of them. The table includes tens of thousands of clones, 92% detected once. The sample here was CD4+ or CD8+ T cells sorted from blood, taken in a trial of the OX40 agonist ivuxolimab. The origin of this receptor is an adult with an advanced solid tumor such as melanoma, head and neck, liver or kidney cancer. The rearrangement uses TRBV6-1 and TRBJ1-5; 9 positions agree with TRBD1. The CDR3: CASSEKGTGYNVYLQPQHF. CDR3 sequence (DNA): TGTGCCAGCAGTGAAAAGGGGACAGGGTACAATGTTTACCTCCAGCCCCAGCATTTT.